This T cell receptor beta chain is from a study of T cell changes during pregnancy in multiple sclerosis. This clone came up once. This CDR3 has 15 residues. Germline values: CDR1 SGHRS, CDR2 YFSETQ. Data came from immunoSEQ multiplex PCR; TCRdb stores just in-frame clones and leaves some out. The sample has roughly 99,000 clones; around 90% are singletons. Sequences were derived from peripheral blood, sampled after pregnancy. The sequence was collected from a female donor in good health, enrolled as a control in a pregnancy study. The J gene is TRBJ2-3, the V gene TRBV5-1, with 12 bases aligning to TRBD2. The CDR3 protein is CASELAGGRADTQYF. The CDR3 DNA sequence: TGCGCGAGTGAGCTAGCGGGAGGGCGGGCAGATACGCAGTATTTT.